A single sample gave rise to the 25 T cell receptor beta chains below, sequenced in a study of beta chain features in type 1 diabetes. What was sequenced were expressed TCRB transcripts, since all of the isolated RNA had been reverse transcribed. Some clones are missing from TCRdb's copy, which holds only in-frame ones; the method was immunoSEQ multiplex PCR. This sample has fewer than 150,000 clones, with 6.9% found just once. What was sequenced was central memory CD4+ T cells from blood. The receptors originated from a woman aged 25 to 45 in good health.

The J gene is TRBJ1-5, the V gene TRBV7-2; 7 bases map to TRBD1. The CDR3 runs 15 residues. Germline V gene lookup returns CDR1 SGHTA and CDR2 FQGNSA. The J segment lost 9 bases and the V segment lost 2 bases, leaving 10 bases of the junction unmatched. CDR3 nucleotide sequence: TGTGCCAGCAGCTTATGGGTGGGACAGCCAGGGCCCCAGCATTTT. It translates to CASSLWVGQPGPQHF.

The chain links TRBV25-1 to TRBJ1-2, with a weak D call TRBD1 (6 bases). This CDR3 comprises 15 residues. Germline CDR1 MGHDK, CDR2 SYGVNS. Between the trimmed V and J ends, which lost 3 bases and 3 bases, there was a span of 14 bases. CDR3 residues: CASSEGQGRDYGYTF. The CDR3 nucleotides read TGTGCCAGCAGTGAGGGGCAGGGGAGAGACTATGGCTACACCTTC.

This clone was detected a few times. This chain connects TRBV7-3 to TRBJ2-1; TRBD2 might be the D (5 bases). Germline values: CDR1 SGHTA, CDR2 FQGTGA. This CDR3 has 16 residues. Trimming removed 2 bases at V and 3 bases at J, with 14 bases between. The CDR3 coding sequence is TGTGCCAGCAGCTTACACCCGCGGGCCCTCTACAATGAGCAGTTCTTC. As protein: CASSLHPRALYNEQFF.

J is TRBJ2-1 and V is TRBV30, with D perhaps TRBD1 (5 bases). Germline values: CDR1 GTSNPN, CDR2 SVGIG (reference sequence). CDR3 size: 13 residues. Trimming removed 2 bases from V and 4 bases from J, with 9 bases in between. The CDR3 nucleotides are TGTGCCTGGAGTAGGGGAACGTACAATGAGCAGTTCTTC. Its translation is CAWSRGTYNEQFF.

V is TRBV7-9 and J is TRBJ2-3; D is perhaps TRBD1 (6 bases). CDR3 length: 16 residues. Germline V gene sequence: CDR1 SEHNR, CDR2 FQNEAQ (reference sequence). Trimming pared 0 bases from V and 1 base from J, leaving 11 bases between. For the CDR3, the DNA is TGTGCCAGCAGCTTAGCGCCGGCAGGGGGCACAGATACGCAGTATTTT. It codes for CASSLAPAGGTDTQYF.

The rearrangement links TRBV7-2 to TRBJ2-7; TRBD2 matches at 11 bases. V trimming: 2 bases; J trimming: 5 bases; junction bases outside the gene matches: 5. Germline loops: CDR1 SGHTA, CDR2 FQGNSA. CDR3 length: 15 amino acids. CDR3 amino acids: CASSLQASGRHEQYF. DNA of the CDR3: TGTGCCAGCAGCTTACAGGCTAGCGGGAGGCACGAGCAGTACTTC. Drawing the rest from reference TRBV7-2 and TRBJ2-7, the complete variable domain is GAGVSQSPSNKVTEKGKDVELRCDPISGHTALYWYRQSLGQGLEFLIYFQGNSAPDKSGLPSDRFSAERTGGSVSTLTIQRTQQEDSAVYLCASSLQASGRHEQYFGPGTRLTVT.

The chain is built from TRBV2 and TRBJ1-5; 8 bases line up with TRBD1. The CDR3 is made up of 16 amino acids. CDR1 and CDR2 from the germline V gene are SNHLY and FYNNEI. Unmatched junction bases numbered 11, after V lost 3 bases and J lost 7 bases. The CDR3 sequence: CASSDRNRGSRQPQHF. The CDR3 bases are TGTGCCAGCAGTGACCGCAACAGGGGGTCAAGACAGCCCCAGCATTTT.

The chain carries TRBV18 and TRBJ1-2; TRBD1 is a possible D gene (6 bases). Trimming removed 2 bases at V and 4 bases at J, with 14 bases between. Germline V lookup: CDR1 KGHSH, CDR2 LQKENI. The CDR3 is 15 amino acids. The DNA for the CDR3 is TGTGCCAGCTCACCATCGACCGACAGGTCCTATGGCTACACCTTC. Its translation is CASSPSTDRSYGYTF.

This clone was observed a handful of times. The CDR3 sequence: CASSVVGQGNADTQYF. CDR3 DNA: TGTGCCAGCAGCGTAGTTGGTCAGGGTAACGCAGATACGCAGTATTTT. The rearrangement joins TRBV9 to TRBJ2-3; D may be TRBD1 (5 bases). Germline V gives CDR1 SGDLS, CDR2 YYNGEE. This CDR3 has 16 residues. Trimming cost V 0 bases and J 4 bases, with 15 bases left between them.

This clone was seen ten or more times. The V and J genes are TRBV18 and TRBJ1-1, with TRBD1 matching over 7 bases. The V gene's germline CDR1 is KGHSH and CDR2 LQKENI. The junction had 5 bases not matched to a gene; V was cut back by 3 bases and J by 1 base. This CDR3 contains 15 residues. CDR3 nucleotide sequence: TGTGCCAGCTCACCTACGGGACAGAAGAACACTGAAGCTTTCTTT. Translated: CASSPTGQKNTEAFF.

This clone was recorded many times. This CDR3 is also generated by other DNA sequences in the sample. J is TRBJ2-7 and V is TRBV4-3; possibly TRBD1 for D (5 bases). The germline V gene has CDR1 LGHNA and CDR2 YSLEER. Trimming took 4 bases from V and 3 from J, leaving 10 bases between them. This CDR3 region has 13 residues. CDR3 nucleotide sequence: TGCGCCAGCAGCCGGACATCGGGCTACGAGCAGTACTTC. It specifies CASSRTSGYEQYF.

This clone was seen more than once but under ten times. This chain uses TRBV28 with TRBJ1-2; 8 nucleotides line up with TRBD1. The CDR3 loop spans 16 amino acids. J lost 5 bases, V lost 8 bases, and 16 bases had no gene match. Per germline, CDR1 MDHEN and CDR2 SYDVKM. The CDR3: CASSSGQVDDWYGYTF. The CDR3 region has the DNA TGTGCCAGCTCTTCGGGACAGGTGGATGATTGGTATGGCTACACCTTC.

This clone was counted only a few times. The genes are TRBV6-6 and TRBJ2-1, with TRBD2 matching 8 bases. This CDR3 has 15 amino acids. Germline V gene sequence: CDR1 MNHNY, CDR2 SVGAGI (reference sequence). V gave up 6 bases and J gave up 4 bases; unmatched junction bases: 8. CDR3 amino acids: CASRSSGSGYNEQFF. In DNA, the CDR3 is TGTGCCAGCAGATCGAGCGGGAGTGGGTACAATGAGCAGTTCTTC.

The CDR3 region is CASSEAYEQYF. CDR3 coding DNA: TGTGCCAGTAGTGAGGCCTACGAGCAGTACTTC. The J gene is TRBJ2-7, the V gene TRBV19; D ambiguous. The CDR3 runs to 11 residues. Germline values: CDR1 LNHDA, CDR2 SQIVND (reference sequence). V was shortened by 5 bases and J by 2 bases, with 4 bases between the two germline ends.

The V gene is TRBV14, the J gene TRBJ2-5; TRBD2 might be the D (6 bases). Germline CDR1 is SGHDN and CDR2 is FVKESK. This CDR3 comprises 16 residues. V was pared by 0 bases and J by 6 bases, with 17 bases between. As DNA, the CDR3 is TGTGCCAGCAGCCAAGAAGGTAGCGGAAGCCAGAAGACCCAGTACTTC. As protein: CASSQEGSGSQKTQYF.

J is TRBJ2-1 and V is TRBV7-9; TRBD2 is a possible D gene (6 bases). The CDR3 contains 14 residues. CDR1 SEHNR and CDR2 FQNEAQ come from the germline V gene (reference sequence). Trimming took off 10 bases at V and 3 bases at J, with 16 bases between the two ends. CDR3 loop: CATHEGGHYNEQFF. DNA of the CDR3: TGTGCCACCCATGAGGGAGGCCACTACAATGAGCAGTTCTTC.

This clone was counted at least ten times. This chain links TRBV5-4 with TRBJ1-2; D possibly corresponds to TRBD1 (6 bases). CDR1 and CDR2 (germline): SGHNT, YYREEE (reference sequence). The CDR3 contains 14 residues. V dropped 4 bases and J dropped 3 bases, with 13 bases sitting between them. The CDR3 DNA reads TGTGCCAGCAGCGGACGACAGGATCACTATGGCTACACCTTC. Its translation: CASSGRQDHYGYTF.

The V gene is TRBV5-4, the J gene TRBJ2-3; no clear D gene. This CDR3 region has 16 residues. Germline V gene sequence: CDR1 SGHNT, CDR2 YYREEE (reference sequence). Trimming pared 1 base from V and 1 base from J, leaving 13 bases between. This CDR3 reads CASSLFVASGTDTQYF. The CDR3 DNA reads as TGTGCCAGCAGCTTGTTCGTCGCGTCGGGCACAGATACGCAGTATTTT.

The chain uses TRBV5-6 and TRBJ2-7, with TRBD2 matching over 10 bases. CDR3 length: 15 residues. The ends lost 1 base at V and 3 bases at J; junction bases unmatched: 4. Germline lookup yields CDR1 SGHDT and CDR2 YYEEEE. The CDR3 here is CASSLRLAGVYEQYF. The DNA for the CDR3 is TGTGCCAGCAGCTTGCGGCTAGCGGGGGTCTACGAGCAGTACTTC.

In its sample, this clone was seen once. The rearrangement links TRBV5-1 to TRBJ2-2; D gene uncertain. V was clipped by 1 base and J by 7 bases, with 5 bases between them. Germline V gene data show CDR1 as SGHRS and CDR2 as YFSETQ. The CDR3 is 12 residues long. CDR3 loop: CASSLTDGELFF. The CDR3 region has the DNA TGCGCCAGCAGCTTGACTGACGGGGAGCTGTTTTTT.

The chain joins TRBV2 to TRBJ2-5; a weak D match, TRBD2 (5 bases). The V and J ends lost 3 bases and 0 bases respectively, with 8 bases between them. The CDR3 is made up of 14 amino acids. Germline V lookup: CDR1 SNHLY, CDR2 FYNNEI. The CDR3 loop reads CASSEGEYQETQYF. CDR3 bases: TGTGCCAGCAGTGAGGGAGAGTACCAAGAGACCCAGTACTTC.

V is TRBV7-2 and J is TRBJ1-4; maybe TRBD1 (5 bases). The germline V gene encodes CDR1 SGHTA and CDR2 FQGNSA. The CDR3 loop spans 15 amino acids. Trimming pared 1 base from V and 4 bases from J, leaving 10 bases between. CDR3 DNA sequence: TGTGCCAGCAGCTTAGACCAGGGCCATAATGAAAAACTGTTTTTT. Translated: CASSLDQGHNEKLFF.

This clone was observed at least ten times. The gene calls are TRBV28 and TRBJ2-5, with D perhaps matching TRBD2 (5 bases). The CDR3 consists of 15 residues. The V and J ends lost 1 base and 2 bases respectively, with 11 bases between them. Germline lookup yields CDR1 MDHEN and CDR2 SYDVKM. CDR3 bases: TGTGCCAGCAGTTTATTTGAGGGTACTCAAGAGACCCAGTACTTC. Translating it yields CASSLFEGTQETQYF. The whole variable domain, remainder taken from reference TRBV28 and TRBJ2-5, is DVKVTQSSRYLVKRTGEKVFLECVQDMDHENMFWYRQDPGLGLRLIYFSYDVKMKEKGDIPEGYSVSREKKERFSLILESASTNQTSMYLCASSLFEGTQETQYFGPGTRLLVL.

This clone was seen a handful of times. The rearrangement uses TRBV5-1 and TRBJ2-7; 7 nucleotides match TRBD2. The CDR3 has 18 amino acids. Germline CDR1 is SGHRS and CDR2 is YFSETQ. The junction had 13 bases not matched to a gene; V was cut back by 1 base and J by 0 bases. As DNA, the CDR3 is TGCGCCAGCAGCTTGACCGCTAGCGGAGCCTCCATCTCCTACGAGCAGTACTTC. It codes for CASSLTASGASISYEQYF.

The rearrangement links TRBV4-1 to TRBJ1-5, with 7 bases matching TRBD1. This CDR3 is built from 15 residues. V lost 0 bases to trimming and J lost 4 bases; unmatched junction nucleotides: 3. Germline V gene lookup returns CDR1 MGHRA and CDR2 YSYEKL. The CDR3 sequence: CASSQDGQANQPQHF. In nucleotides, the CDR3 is TGCGCCAGCAGCCAAGATGGACAGGCTAATCAGCCCCAGCATTTT.